This is a list of T cell receptor beta chains from one sample in a study of T cell repertoires in cytomegalovirus infection. From the reads, TCRdb called clonotypes with MiXCR, one entry per CDR3 protein. The repertoire holds around 320,000 distinct CDR3 sequences, with 8% to 10% as singletons. The sequenced sample was PBMCs. Every receptor here comes from a human donor in good health (CMV status not recorded). Some clones in this sample may be carry-over from other donors' samples. CDR3s include the opening cysteine and the closing phenylalanine or tryptophan. A D gene is named only where the DNA matches it firmly. Size tells how often a clone was seen (once, few, many) or the class of an expanded clone, and some rows leave it out.

>TRBV6-6|TRBJ2-3|.|.
TGTGCCAGCAGTAAGCAGTGGCGGGGGACAACAGATACGCAGTATTTT
CASSKQWRGTTDTQYF
>TRBV6-2/TRBV6-3|TRBJ2-2|.|.
TGTGCCAGCAGTTCCGCACCGGGACGGGGATCGAGACGAACCGGGGAGCTGTTTTTT
CASSSAPGRGSRRTGELFF
>TRBV12-3/TRBV12-4|TRBJ2-3|TRBD2|few
TGTGCCAGCAGTGGGGGACTAGCGGGAGAGTGGGCGCAGTATTTT
CASSGGLAGEWAQYF
>TRBV27|TRBJ2-5|.|.
TGTGCCAGCAGTTTGATCGCGGGACGGGGGGCAGGGGAGACCCAGTACTTC
CASSLIAGRGAGETQYF
>TRBV28|TRBJ2-1|TRBD2|many
TGTGCCAGCAGTTCATTCGGGAGGGATGGTGAGCAGTTCTTC
CASSSFGRDGEQFF
>TRBV5-5|TRBJ1-3|.|.
TGTGCCAGCAGCCCGGGGACGGCGGCGGACACCATATATTTT
CASSPGTAADTIYF
>TRBV7-9|TRBJ1-2|TRBD1|many
TGTGCCAGCGCTCGGACAGGACCTAACTATGGCTACACCTTC
CASARTGPNYGYTF
>TRBV19|TRBJ1-4|.|.
TGTGCCAGTAGCCGCGTGGCCACAACTAATGAAAAACTGTTTTTT
CASSRVATTNEKLFF
>TRBV30|TRBJ2-7|TRBD1|.
TGTGCCTGGAGTAACGCCCGGGACAGGGGGCTTTACGAGCAGTACTTC
CAWSNARDRGLYEQYF
>TRBV28|TRBJ1-1|.|few
TGTGCCAGCAGTATTCCCCAGGGGTTCACTGAAGCTTTCTTT
CASSIPQGFTEAFF
>TRBV7-2|TRBJ2-1|TRBD2|many
TGTGCCAGCAGGCGTGGAGCGGGGTTATACAATGAGCAGTTCTTC
CASRRGAGLYNEQFF
>TRBV27|TRBJ2-7|.|few
TGTGCCAGCAAGCACCCCCGGGGCTCCTACGAGCAGTACTTC
CASKHPRGSYEQYF
>TRBV7-2|TRBJ2-7|.|many
TGTGCCAGCAGCTCCGGGCGCGGAGTGGCTCAGTGGAAGTACTTC
CASSSGRGVAQWKYF
>TRBV3-1|TRBJ1-6|TRBD1|.
TGTGCCAGCAGCCCCATGGGACAGAATTCACCCCTCCACTTT
CASSPMGQNSPLHF
>TRBV7-9|TRBJ2-4|.|.
TGTGCCAGCAGCTTATTGGGCCAAGCCAAAAACATTCAGTACTTC
CASSLLGQAKNIQYF
>TRBV6-4|TRBJ2-3|TRBD2|.
TGTGCCAGCAGTGCCTTAGCGGGGAGCACAGATACGCAGTATTTT
CASSALAGSTDTQYF
>TRBV3-1|TRBJ2-1|.|.
TGTGCCAGCAGCCAAGTATCCCTAAGTTACAATGAGCAGTTCTTC
CASSQVSLSYNEQFF
>TRBV20-1|TRBJ2-1|TRBD1|few
TGCAGTGCTGACCCGGGACAGGGGTGGGATGAGCAGTTCTTC
CSADPGQGWDEQFF
>TRBV19|TRBJ1-6|.|few
TGTGCCAGTAGACCGACCCAGCAGGGGCCCCCGCTCCACTTT
CASRPTQQGPPLHF
>TRBV7-2|TRBJ2-1|.|many
TGTGCCAGCAGCTCAGGGACTCGGATAATGTATGAGCAGTTCTTC
CASSSGTRIMYEQFF
>TRBV12-3/TRBV12-4|TRBJ2-7|.|many
TGTGCCAGCAGTTTACCCAGAGGAACACAGGGATACGAGCAGTACTTC
CASSLPRGTQGYEQYF
>TRBV12-3/TRBV12-4|TRBJ2-1|.|many
TGTGCCAGCAGTCAAAGGGGTAATGAGCAGTTCTTC
CASSQRGNEQFF
>TRBV11-2|TRBJ1-3|.|many
TGTGCCAGCAGCTCCGGACGGCTTGGGTTCTATGGAAACACCATATATTTT
CASSSGRLGFYGNTIYF
>TRBV7-2|TRBJ2-3|TRBD2|few
TGTGCCGGCGCGCAGACTAGCGGGGGGGTCACAGATACGCAGTATTTT
CAGAQTSGGVTDTQYF
>TRBV7-2|TRBJ2-3|TRBD2|many
TGTGCCAGCAGCTTAAGCGGGGCCGCAGATACGCAGTATTTT
CASSLSGAADTQYF
>TRBV7-8|TRBJ2-2|.|.
TGTGCCAGCAGCTTAGACAGGAGATTGAACACCGGGGAGCTGTTTTTT
CASSLDRRLNTGELFF
>TRBV20-1|TRBJ2-1|TRBD2|many
TGCAGTGCCAGAATAGCGGGAGGAATGGGTGAGCAGTTCTTC
CSARIAGGMGEQFF
>TRBV20-1|TRBJ2-5|TRBD2|.
TGCAGTGCTGTTATAGCGGGAGGTCGAGAGACCCAGTACTTC
CSAVIAGGRETQYF
>TRBV25-1|TRBJ2-3|.|few
TGTGCCAGCAGTGAACTCACTCGCACAGATACGCAGTATTTT
CASSELTRTDTQYF
>TRBV20-1|TRBJ2-2|TRBD2|.
TGCAGTGCTAGAGATCATGGGCGGGAGGCCCACGGGGAGCTGTTTTTT
CSARDHGREAHGELFF